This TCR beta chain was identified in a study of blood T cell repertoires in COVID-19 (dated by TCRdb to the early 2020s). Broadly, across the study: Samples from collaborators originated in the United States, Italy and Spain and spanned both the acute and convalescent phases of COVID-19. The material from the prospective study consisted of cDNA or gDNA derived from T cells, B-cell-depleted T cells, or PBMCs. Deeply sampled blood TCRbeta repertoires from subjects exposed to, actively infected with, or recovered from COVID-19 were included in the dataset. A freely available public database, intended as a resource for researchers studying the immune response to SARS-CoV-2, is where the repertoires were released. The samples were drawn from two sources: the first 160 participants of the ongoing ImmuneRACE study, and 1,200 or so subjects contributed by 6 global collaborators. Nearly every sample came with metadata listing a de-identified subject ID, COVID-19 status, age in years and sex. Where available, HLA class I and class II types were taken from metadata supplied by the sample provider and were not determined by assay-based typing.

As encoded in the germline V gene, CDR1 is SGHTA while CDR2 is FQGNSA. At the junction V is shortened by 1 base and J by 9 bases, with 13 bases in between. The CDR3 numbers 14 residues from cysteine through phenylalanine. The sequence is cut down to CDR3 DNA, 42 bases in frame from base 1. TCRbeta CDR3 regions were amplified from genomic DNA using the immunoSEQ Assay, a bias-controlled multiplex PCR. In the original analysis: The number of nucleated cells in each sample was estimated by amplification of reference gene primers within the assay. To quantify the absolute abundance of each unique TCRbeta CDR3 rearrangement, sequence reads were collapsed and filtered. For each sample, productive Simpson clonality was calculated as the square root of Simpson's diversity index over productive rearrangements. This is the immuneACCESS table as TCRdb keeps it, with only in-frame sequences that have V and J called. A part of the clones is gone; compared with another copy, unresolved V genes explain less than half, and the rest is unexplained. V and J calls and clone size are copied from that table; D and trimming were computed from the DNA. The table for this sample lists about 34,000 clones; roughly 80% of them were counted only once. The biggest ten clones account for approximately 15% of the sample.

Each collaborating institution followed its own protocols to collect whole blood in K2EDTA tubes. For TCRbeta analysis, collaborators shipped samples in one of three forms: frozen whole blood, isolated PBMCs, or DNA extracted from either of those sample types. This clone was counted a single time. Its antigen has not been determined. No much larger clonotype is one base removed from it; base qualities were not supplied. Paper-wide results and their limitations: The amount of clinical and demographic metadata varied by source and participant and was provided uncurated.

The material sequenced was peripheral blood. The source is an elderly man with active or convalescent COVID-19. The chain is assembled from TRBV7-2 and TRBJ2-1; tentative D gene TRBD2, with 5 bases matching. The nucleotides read TGTGCCAGCAGCTTAGTGGCGGGTTGGGGTGAGCAGTTCTTC. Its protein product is CASSLVAGWGEQFF.